This entry concerns a single T cell receptor beta chain. The sample comes from a study of CD8 T cells in Susac syndrome. RNA in amounts of roughly 0.5 to 1 ug was reverse transcribed with random hexamers. TCRdb independently ran MiXCR on the immunoSEQ multiplex PCR reads; one entry per CDR3 protein. The data contain 160,000 or so distinct CDR3 sequences, 94% of them singletons. The TCR was taken from a human donor with Susac syndrome. Sequences were obtained from CD4+ T cells from PBMCs.

CDR3 coding DNA: TGTGCCAGCAGCCAACTCGGCAGGGGAGGACAAGAGACCCAGTACTTC. It is translated as CASSQLGRGGQETQYF. This sequence joins TRBV14 and TRBJ2-5; perhaps D is TRBD1 or TRBD2 (6 bases each). Looked up from germline, CDR1 is SGHDN and CDR2 is FVKESK. V dropped 2 bases and J dropped 2 bases, with 15 bases sitting between them. The CDR3 spans 16 residues. Variable domain in full (rest from reference TRBV14 and TRBJ2-5): EAGVTQFPSHSVIEKGQTVTLRCDPISGHDNLYWYRRVMGKEIKFLLHFVKESKQDESGMPNNRFLAERTGGTYSTLKVQPAELEDSGVYFCASSQLGRGGQETQYFGPGTRLLVL.